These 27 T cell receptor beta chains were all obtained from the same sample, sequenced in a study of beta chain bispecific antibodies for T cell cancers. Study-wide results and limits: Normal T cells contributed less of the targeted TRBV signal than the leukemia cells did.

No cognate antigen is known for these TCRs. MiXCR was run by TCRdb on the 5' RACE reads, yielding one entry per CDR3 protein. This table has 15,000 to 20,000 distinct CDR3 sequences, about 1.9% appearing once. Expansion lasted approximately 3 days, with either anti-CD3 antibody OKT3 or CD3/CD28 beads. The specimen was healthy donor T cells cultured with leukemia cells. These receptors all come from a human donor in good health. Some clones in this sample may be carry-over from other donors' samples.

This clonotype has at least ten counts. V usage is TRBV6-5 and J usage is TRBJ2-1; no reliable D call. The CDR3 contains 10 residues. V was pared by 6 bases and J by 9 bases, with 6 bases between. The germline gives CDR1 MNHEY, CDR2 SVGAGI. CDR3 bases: TGTGCCAGCAGGCGCGGTGAGCAGTTCTTC. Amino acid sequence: CASRRGEQFF.

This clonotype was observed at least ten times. This CDR3 is CATSRADNYGYTF. The CDR3 DNA follows: TGTGCCACCAGCAGAGCGGACAACTATGGCTACACCTTC. The chain is built from TRBV15 and TRBJ1-2, with D unresolved. V shed 1 base and J shed 2 bases, with 5 bases lying between them. Germline V gene lookup returns CDR1 LNHNV and CDR2 YYDKDF (reference sequence). This CDR3 is built from 13 residues.

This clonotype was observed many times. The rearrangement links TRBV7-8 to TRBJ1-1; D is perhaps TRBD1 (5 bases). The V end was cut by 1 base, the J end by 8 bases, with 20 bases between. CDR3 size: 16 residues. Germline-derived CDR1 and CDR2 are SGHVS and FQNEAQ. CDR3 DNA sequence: TGTGCCAGCAGCTTAGTGGCTCCAACGACCGACAGAGAAGCTTTCTTT. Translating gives CASSLVAPTTDREAFF.

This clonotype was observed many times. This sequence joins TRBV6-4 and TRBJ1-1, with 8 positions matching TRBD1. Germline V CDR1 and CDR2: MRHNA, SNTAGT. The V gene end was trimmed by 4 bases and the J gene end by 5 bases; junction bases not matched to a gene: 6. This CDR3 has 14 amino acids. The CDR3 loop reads CASSVDRVSTEAFF. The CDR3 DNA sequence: TGTGCCAGCAGTGTGGACAGGGTCAGTACTGAAGCTTTCTTT.

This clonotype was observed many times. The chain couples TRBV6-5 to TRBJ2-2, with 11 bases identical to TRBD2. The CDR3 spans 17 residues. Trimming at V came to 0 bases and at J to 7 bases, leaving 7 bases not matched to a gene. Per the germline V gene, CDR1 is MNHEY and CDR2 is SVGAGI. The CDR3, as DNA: TGTGCCAGCAGTTACTCGACACTAGCGGGGGAGGTCGGGGAGCTGTTTTTT. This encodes CASSYSTLAGEVGELFF.

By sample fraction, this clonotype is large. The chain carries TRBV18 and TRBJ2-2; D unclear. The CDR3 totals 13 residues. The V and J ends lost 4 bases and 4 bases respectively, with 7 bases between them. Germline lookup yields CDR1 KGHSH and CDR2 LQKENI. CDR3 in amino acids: CASSLMGTGELFF. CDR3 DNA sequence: TGTGCCAGCTCACTCATGGGCACCGGGGAGCTGTTTTTT.

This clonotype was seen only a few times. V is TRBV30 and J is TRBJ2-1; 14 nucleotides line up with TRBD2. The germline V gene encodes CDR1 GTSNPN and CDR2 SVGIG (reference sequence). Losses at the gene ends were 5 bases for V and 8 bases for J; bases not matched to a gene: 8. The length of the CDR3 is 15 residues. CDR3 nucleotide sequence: TGTGCCTGGGCCACAGGGACTAGCGGGGGCGATGAGCAGTTCTTC. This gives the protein CAWATGTSGGDEQFF. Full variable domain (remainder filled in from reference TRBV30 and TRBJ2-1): SQTIHQWPATLVQPVGSPLSLECTVEGTSNPNLYWYRQAAGRGLQLLFYSVGIGQISSEVPQNLSASRPQDRQFILSSKKLLLSDSGFYLCAWATGTSGGDEQFFGPGTRLTVL.

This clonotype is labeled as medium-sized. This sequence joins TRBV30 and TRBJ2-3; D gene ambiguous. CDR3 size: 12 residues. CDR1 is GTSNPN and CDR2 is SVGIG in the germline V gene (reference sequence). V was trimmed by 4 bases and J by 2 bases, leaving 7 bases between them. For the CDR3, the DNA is TGTGCCTGGACAGAAAACACAGATACGCAGTATTTT. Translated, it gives CAWTENTDTQYF.

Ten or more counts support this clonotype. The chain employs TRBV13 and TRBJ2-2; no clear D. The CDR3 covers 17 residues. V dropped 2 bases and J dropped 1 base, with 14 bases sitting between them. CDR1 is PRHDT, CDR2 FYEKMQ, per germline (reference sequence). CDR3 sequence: CASSLSSRRRNTGELFF. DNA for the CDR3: TGTGCCAGCAGCTTAAGTTCTCGCAGGAGGAACACCGGGGAGCTGTTTTTT.

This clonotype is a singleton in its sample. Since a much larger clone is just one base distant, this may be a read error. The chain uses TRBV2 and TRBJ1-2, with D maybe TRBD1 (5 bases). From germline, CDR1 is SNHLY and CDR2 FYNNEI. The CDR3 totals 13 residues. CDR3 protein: CAGSDAREYGYTF. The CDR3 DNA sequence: TGTGCCGGCAGTGATGCCAGGGAATACGGCTACACCTTC. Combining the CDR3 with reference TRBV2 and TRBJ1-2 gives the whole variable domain EPEVTQTPSHQVTQMGQEVILRCVPISNHLYFYWYRQILGQKVEFLVSFYNNEISEKSEIFDDQFSVERPDGSNFTLKIRSTKLEDSAMYFCAGSDAREYGYTFGSGTRLTVV.

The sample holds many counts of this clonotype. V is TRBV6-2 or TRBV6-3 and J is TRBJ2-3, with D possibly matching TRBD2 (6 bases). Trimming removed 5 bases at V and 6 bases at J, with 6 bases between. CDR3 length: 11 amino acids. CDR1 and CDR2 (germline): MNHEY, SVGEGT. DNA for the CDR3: TGTGCCAGCAGTCTAGCGGATACGCAGTATTTT. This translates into CASSLADTQYF.

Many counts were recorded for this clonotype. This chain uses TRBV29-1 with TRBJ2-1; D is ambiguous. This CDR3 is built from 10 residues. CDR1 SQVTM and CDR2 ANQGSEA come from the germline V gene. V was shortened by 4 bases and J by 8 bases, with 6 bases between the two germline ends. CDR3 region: CSVVSDEQFF. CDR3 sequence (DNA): TGCAGCGTTGTCTCTGATGAGCAGTTCTTC.

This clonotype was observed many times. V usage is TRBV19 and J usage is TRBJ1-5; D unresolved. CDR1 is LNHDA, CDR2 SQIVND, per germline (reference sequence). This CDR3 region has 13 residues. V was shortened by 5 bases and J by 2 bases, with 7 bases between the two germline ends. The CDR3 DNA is TGTGCCAGTAGTGTAGGAGGCAATCAGCCCCAGCATTTT. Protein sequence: CASSVGGNQPQHF.

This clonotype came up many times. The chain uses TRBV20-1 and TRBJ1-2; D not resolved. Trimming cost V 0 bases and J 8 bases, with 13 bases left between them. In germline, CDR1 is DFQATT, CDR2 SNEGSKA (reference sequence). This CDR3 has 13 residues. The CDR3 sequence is CSARDLGVEGYTF. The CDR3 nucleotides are TGCAGTGCTAGAGATTTGGGTGTGGAAGGCTACACCTTC.

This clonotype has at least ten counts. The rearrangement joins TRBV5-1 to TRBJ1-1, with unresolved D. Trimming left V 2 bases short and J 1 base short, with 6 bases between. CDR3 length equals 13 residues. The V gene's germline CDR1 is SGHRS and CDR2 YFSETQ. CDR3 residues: CASSFQENTEAFF. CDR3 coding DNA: TGCGCCAGCAGCTTCCAAGAGAACACTGAAGCTTTCTTT. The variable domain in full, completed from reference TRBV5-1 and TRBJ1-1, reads KAGVTQTPRYLIKTRGQQVTLSCSPISGHRSVSWYQQTPGQGLQFLFEYFSETQRNKGNFPGRFSGRQFSNSRSEMNVSTLELGDSALYLCASSFQENTEAFFGQGTRLTVV.

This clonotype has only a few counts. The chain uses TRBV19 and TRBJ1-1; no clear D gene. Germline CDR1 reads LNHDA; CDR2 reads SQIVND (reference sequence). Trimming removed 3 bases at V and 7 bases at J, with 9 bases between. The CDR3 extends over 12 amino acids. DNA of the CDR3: TGTGCCAGTAGTATTGGGGTAGATGAAGCTTTCTTT. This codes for CASSIGVDEAFF.

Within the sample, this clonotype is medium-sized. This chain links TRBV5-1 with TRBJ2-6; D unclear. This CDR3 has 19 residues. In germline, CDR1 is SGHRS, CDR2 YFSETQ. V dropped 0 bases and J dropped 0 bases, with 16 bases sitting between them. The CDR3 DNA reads TGCGCCAGCAGCTTGGAGATGAGTCTGGAAGACTCTGGGGCCAACGTCCTGACTTTC. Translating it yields CASSLEMSLEDSGANVLTF.

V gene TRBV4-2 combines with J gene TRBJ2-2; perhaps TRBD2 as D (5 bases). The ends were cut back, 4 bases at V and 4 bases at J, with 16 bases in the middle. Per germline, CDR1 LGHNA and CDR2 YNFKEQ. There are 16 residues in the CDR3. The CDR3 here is CASSLIHSTITGELFF. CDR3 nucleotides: TGTGCCAGCAGCCTCATACATTCGACTATCACCGGGGAGCTGTTTTTT.

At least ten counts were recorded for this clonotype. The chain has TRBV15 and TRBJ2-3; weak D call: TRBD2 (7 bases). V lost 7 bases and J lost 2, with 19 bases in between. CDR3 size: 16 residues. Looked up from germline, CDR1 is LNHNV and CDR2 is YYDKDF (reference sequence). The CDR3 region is CATMAGATDNTDTQYF. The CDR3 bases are TGTGCCACCATGGCGGGGGCTACGGATAACACAGATACGCAGTATTTT.

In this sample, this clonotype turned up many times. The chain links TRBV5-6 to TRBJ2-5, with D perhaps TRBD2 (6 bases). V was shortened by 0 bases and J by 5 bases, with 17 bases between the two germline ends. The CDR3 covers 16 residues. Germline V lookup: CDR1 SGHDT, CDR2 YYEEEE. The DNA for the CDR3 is TGTGCCAGCAGCTTGGGTAGGCGGGGTGTATCGGAGACCCAGTACTTC. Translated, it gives CASSLGRRGVSETQYF.

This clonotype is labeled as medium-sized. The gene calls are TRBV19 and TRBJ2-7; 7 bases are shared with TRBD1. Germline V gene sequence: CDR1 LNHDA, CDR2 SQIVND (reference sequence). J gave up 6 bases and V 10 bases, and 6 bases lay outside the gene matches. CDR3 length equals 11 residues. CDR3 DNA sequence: TGTGCCACGGACGACAGGGCCGAGCAGTACTTC. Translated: CATDDRAEQYF.

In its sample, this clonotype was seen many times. CDR3 in DNA: TGTGCCAGCAGTTTATTCCTAGCGGGGGCCCCAAGGGGGGAGCTGTTTTTT. Translated, it gives CASSLFLAGAPRGELFF. This chain links TRBV12-3 or TRBV12-4 with TRBJ2-2; 10 nucleotides align to TRBD2. The CDR3 has 17 amino acids. V lost 2 bases to trimming and J lost 8 bases; unmatched junction nucleotides: 11.

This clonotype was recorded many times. The CDR3 bases are TGCAGTGCTCAGAGGTCCGTTGAACGACAGCCTGCCACAGATACGCAGTATTTT. Amino acid sequence: CSAQRSVERQPATDTQYF. V is TRBV20-1 and J is TRBJ2-3; tentatively, D is TRBD1 (5 bases). Trimming shortened V by 5 bases and J by 2 bases, and 26 bases separated the two germline ends. CDR3 size: 18 residues. Germline loops: CDR1 DFQATT, CDR2 SNEGSKA (reference sequence).

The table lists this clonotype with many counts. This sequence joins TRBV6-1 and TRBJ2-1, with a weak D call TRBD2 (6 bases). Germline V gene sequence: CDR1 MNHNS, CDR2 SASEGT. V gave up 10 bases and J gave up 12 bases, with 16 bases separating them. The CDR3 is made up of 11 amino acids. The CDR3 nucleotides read TGTGCCACCACTGAGGGGCGGGGGCAGTTCTTC. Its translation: CATTEGRGQFF.

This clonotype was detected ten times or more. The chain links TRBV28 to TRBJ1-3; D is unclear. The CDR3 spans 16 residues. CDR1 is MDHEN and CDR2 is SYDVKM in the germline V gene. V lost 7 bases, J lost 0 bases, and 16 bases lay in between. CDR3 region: CASKDLEAVSGNTIYF. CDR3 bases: TGTGCCAGCAAGGACCTTGAGGCGGTCTCTGGAAACACCATATATTTT.

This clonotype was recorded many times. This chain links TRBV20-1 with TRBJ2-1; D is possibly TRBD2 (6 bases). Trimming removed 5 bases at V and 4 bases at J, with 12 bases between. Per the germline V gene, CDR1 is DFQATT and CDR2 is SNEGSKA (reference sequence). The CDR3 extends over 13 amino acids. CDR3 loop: CSAYRTTYNEQFF. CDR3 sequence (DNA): TGCAGTGCTTATAGGACTACTTACAATGAGCAGTTCTTC.

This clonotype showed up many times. The CDR3 region has the DNA TGTGCCAGCAGCTTAGACGCGGGGGGGGCCTACAATGAGCAGTTCTTC. Its translation: CASSLDAGGAYNEQFF. The chain employs TRBV11-2 and TRBJ2-1; 9 bases are a match to TRBD2. The CDR3 is 16 amino acids. Germline CDR1 and CDR2: SGHAT and FQNNGV. Losses at the gene ends were 0 bases for V and 2 bases for J; bases not matched to a gene: 2.